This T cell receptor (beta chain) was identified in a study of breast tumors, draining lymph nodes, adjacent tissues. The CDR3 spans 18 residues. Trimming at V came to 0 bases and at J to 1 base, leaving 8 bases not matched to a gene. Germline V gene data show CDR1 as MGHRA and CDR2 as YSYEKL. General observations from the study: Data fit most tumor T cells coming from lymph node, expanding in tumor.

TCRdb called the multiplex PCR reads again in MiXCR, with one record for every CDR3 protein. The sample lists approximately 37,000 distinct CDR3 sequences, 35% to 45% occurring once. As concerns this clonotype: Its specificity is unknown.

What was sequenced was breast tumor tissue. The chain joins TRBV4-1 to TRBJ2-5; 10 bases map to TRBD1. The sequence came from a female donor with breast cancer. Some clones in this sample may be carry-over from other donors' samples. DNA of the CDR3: TGCGCCAGCAGCCAAGATTCGAGCGACAGGGGGCGCCAAGAGACCCAGTACTTC. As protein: CASSQDSSDRGRQETQYF.